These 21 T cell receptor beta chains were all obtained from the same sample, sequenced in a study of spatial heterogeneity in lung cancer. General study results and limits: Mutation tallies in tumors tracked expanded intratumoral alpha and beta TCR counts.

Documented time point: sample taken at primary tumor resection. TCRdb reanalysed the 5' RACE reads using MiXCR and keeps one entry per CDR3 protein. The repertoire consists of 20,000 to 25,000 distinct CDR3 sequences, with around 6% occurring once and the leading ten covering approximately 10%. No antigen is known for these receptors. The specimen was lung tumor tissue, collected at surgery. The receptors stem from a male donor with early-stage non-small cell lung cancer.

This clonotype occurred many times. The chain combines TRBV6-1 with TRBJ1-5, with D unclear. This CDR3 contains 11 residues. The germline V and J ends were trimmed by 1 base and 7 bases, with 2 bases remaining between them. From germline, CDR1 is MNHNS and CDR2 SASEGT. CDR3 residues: CASSEEQPQHF. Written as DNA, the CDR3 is TGTGCCAGCAGTGAAGAACAGCCCCAGCATTTT.

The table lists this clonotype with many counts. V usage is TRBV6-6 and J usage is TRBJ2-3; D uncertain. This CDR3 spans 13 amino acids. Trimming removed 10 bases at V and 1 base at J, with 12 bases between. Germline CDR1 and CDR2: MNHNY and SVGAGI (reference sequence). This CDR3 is CAIGFPGTDTQYF. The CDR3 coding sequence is TGTGCCATTGGATTTCCCGGCACAGATACGCAGTATTTT.

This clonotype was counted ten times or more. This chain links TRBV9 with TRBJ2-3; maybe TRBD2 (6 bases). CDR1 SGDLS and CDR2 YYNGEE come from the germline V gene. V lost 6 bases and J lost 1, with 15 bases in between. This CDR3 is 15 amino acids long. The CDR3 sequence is CASTRGLLGTDTQYF. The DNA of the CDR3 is TGTGCCAGCACGAGAGGACTACTCGGCACAGATACGCAGTATTTT.

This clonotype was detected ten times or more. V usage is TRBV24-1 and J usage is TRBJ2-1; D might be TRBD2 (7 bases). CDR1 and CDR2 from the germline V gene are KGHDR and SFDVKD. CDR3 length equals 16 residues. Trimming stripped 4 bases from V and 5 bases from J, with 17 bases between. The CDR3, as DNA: TGTGCCACCAGTGAACTAGCAGCCGGGGGGCACAATGAGCAGTTCTTC. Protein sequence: CATSELAAGGHNEQFF.

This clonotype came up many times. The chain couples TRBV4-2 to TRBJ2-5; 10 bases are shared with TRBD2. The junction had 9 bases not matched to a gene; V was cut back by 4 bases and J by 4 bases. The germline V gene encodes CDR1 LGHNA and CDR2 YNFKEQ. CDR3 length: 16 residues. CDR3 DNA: TGTGCCAGCAGCCTCTCCTCTAGCGGGAGCGGAGAGACCCAGTACTTC. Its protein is CASSLSSSGSGETQYF.

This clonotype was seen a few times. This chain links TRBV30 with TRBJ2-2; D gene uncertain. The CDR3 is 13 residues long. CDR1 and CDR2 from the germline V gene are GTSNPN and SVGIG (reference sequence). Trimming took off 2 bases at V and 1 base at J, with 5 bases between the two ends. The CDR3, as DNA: TGTGCCTGGAGTCGCCAGAACACCGGGGAGCTGTTTTTT. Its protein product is CAWSRQNTGELFF. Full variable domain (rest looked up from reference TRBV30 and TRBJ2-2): SQTIHQWPATLVQPVGSPLSLECTVEGTSNPNLYWYRQAAGRGLQLLFYSVGIGQISSEVPQNLSASRPQDRQFILSSKKLLLSDSGFYLCAWSRQNTGELFFGEGSRLTVL.

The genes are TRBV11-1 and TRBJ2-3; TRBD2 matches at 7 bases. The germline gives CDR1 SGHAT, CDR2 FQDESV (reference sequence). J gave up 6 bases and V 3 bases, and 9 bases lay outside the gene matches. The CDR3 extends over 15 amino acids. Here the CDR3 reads CASSLWLAERDTQYF. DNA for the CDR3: TGTGCCAGCAGCTTGTGGCTAGCGGAGAGGGATACGCAGTATTTT.

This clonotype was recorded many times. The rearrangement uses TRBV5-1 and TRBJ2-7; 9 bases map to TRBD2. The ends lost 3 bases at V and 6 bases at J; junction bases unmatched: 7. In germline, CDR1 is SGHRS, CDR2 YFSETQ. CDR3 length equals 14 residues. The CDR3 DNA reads TGCGCCAGCAGCTACCAGGTTAGCGGGAGCGAGCAGTACTTC. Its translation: CASSYQVSGSEQYF.

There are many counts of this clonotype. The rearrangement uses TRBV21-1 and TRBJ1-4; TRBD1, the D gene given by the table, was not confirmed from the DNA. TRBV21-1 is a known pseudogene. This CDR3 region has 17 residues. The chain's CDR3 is CASSNQGGAPTNEKLFF. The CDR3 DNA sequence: TGTGCCAGCAGCAACCAAGGGGGGGCCCCAACTAATGAAAAACTGTTTTTT.

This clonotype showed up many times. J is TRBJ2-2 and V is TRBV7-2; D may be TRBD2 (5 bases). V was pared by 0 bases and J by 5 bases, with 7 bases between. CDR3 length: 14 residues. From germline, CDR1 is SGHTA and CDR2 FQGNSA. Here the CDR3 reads CASSLAGITGELFF. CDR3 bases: TGTGCCAGCAGCTTAGCCGGGATTACCGGGGAGCTGTTTTTT. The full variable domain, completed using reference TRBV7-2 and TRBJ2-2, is GAGVSQSPSNKVTEKGKDVELRCDPISGHTALYWYRQSLGQGLEFLIYFQGNSAPDKSGLPSDRFSAERTGGSVSTLTIQRTQQEDSAVYLCASSLAGITGELFFGEGSRLTVL.

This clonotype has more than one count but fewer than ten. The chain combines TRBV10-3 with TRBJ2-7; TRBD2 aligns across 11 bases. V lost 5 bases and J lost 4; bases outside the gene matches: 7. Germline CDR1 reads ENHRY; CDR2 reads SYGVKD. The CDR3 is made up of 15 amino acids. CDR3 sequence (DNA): TGTGCCATCAGTCGACTAGCGGGGAACACTTACGAGCAGTACTTC. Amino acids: CAISRLAGNTYEQYF.

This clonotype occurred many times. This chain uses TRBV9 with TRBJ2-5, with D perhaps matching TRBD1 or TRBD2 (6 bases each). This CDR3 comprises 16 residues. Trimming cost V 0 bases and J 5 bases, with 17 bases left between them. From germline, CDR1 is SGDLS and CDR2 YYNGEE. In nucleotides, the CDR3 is TGTGCCAGCAGCGTAGGTGGGGGGCTAGCGAGGGAGACCCAGTACTTC. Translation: CASSVGGGLARETQYF.

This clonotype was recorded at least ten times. In nucleotides, the CDR3 is TGTGCCAGCAGGTTCGGGACAGGGAAGCTGGATGAGCAGTTCTTC. Amino acid sequence: CASRFGTGKLDEQFF. The chain links TRBV7-9 to TRBJ2-1; TRBD1 aligns across 9 bases. V trimming: 6 bases; J trimming: 8 bases; junction bases outside the gene matches: 11. This CDR3 region has 15 residues. CDR1 and CDR2 (germline): SEHNR, FQNEAQ (reference sequence).

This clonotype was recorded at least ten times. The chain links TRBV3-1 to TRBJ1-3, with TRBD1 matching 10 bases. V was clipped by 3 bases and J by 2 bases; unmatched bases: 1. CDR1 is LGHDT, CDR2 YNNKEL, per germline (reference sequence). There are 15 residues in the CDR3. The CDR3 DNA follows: TGTGCCAGCAGCCACGGACAGGGGGCTGGAAACACCATATATTTT. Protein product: CASSHGQGAGNTIYF.

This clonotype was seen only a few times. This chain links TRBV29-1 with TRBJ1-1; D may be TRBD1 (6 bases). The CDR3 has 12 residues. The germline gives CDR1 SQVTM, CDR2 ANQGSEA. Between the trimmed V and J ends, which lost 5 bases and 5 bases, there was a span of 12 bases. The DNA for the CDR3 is TGCAGCGTTCAACAGGGATATACTGAAGCTTTCTTT. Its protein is CSVQQGYTEAFF.

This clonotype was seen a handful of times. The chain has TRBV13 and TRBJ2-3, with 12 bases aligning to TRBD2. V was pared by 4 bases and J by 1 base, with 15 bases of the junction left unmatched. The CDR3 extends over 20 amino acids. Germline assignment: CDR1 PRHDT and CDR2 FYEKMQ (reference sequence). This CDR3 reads CASSSQGLAGFWAGTDTQYF. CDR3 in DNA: TGTGCCAGCAGCTCGCAGGGACTAGCGGGCTTCTGGGCCGGCACAGATACGCAGTATTTT. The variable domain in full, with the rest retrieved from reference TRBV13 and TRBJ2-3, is AAGVIQSPRHLIKEKRETATLKCYPIPRHDTVYWYQQGPGQDPQFLISFYEKMQSDKGSIPDRFSAQQFSDYHSELNMSSLELGDSALYFCASSSQGLAGFWAGTDTQYFGPGTRLTVL.

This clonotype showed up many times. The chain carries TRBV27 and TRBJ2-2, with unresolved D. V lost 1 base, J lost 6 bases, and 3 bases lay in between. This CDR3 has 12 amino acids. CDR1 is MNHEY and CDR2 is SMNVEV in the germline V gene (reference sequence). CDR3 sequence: CASSLFPGELFF. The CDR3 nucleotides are TGTGCCAGCAGTTTATTCCCCGGGGAGCTGTTTTTT.

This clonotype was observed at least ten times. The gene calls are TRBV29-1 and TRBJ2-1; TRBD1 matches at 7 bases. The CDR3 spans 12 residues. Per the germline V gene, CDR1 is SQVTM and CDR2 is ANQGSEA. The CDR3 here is CTGQINNNEQFF. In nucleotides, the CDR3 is TGCACGGGACAGATCAACAACAATGAGCAGTTCTTC.

CDR3 in DNA: TGCAGTGCTAGAGTGGTATCGGGGGAGCTGTTTTTT. Its translation is CSARVVSGELFF. This rearrangement joins TRBV20-1 to TRBJ2-2, with D unresolved. The V end was cut by 1 base, the J end by 8 bases, with 8 bases between. This CDR3 is 12 amino acids long. The germline gives CDR1 DFQATT, CDR2 SNEGSKA (reference sequence).

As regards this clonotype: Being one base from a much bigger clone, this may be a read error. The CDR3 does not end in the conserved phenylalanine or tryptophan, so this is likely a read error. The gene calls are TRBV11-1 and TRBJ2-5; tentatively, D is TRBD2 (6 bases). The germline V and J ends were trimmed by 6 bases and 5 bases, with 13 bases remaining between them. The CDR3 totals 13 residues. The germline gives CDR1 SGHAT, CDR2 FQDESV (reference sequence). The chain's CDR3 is CASSLAGIETQYL. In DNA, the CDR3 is TGTGCCAGCAGTCTTGCGGGGATCGAGACCCAGTACTTA.

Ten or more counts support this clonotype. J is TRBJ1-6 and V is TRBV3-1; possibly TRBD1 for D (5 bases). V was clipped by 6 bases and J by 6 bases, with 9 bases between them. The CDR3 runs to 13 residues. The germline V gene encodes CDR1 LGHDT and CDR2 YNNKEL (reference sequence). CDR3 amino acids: CASRDSPNSPLHF. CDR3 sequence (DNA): TGTGCCAGCAGAGACAGCCCTAATTCACCCCTCCACTTT.